The 28 T cell receptor beta chains given below trace back to one sample, sequenced in a study of early T cells in non-severe SARS-CoV-2 infection. From the 5' RACE reads, TCRdb called clonotypes with MiXCR, one entry per CDR3 protein. The repertoire holds about 50,000 distinct CDR3 sequences, with roughly 8.8% as singletons. The sample comprised whole blood. The receptor set was obtained from an adult who was a healthcare worker with PCR-confirmed SARS-CoV-2 infection or an uninfected control (not recorded which).

The table lists this clonotype with many counts. The chain uses TRBV18 and TRBJ2-3; the D is unclear. Germline loops: CDR1 KGHSH, CDR2 LQKENI. This CDR3 is built from 15 residues. Trimming removed 3 bases from V and 2 bases from J, with 12 bases in between. This chain's CDR3 is CASSPNRLDTDTQYF. For the CDR3, the DNA is TGTGCCAGCTCACCGAACCGACTTGACACAGATACGCAGTATTTT. The variable domain in full, with the rest retrieved from reference TRBV18 and TRBJ2-3, is NAGVMQNPRHLVRRRGQEARLRCSPMKGHSHVYWYRQLPEEGLKFMVYLQKENIIDESGMPKERFSAEFPKEGPSILRIQQVVRGDSAAYFCASSPNRLDTDTQYFGPGTRLTVL.

This clonotype was observed a few times. This chain connects TRBV27 to TRBJ2-1; perhaps D is TRBD1 or TRBD2 (5 bases each). Germline CDR1 MNHEY, CDR2 SMNVEV (reference sequence). The CDR3 covers 16 residues. The ends were cut back, 0 bases at V and 9 bases at J, with 18 bases in the middle. CDR3 in DNA: TGTGCCAGCAGTTTATCAGCCTACAGGTTTGAGGGTGAGCAGTTCTTC. It is translated as CASSLSAYRFEGEQFF.

This clonotype was observed many times. V usage is TRBV6-1 and J usage is TRBJ2-5; D is possibly TRBD1 or TRBD2 (5 bases each). Germline V gene lookup returns CDR1 MNHNS and CDR2 SASEGT. The CDR3 is 15 residues long. V shed 6 bases and J shed 4 bases, with 18 bases lying between them. The CDR3 nucleotides read TGTGCCAGCAGCACCGGGACCGCCTACCGAGAGACCCAGTACTTC. Its translation: CASSTGTAYRETQYF.

This clonotype showed up many times. The rearrangement joins TRBV6-6 to TRBJ2-1, with D possibly TRBD1 on 5 matching bases. Germline CDR1 MNHNY, CDR2 SVGAGI (reference sequence). Trimming left V 5 bases short and J 1 base short, with 9 bases between. This CDR3 region has 14 residues. The CDR3 loop reads CASSTQGSYNEQFF. For the CDR3, the DNA is TGTGCCAGCAGTACGCAGGGTTCCTACAATGAGCAGTTCTTC.

The gene calls are TRBV12-3 or TRBV12-4 and TRBJ2-1, with 13 bases that match TRBD2. Trimming at V came to 10 bases and at J to 6 bases, leaving 6 bases not matched to a gene. This CDR3 comprises 14 residues. The CDR3 DNA reads as TGTGCCACCTCCGGACTAGCGGGAGTCAATGAGCAGTTCTTC. This sequence encodes CATSGLAGVNEQFF.

This clonotype showed up just a few times. The rearrangement joins TRBV30 to TRBJ2-7; D not resolved. CDR1 is GTSNPN and CDR2 is SVGIG in the germline V gene (reference sequence). The ends were cut back, 4 bases at V and 6 bases at J, with 22 bases in the middle. The CDR3 runs to 15 residues. The CDR3 is CAWTPSGSRWGEQYF. The DNA of the CDR3 is TGTGCCTGGACTCCCTCCGGGTCGAGGTGGGGCGAGCAGTACTTC. Looking up the rest from reference TRBV30 and TRBJ2-7 gives the full variable domain: SQTIHQWPATLVQPVGSPLSLECTVEGTSNPNLYWYRQAAGRGLQLLFYSVGIGQISSEVPQNLSASRPQDRQFILSSKKLLLSDSGFYLCAWTPSGSRWGEQYFGPGTRLTVT.

This clonotype was seen only a few times. V and J are TRBV5-4 and TRBJ1-1; 9 positions agree with TRBD1. There are 14 residues in the CDR3. J was trimmed by 5 bases and V by 2 bases; bases with no gene match: 4. The germline V gene encodes CDR1 SGHNT and CDR2 YYREEE (reference sequence). The CDR3 DNA reads TGTGCCAGCAGCTTAGGGACAGGGCGAACTGAAGCTTTCTTT. Amino acids: CASSLGTGRTEAFF. The full variable domain, with the rest looked up from reference TRBV5-4 and TRBJ1-1, is ETGVTQSPTHLIKTRGQQVTLRCSSQSGHNTVSWYQQALGQGPQFIFQYYREEENGRGNFPPRFSGLQFPNYSSELNVNALELDDSALYLCASSLGTGRTEAFFGQGTRLTVV.

By frequency in the sample, this clonotype is large. The chain recombines TRBV7-9 with TRBJ2-5; D may be TRBD1 (6 bases). V was clipped by 6 bases and J by 3 bases, with 11 bases between them. The CDR3 runs 13 residues. Germline CDR1 is SEHNR and CDR2 is FQNEAQ (reference sequence). The CDR3 DNA reads as TGTGCCAGCAGGTACGGACAGAAAGAGACCCAGTACTTC. It is translated as CASRYGQKETQYF.

The chain links TRBV29-1 to TRBJ2-5; TRBD1 might be the D (5 bases). The V gene's germline CDR1 is SQVTM and CDR2 ANQGSEA. The CDR3 runs to 11 residues. The V and J ends lost 4 bases and 5 bases respectively, with 8 bases between them. The CDR3 bases are TGCAGCGTTGGTCCAGGGGAGACCCAGTACTTC. Translation gives CSVGPGETQYF. Variable domain in full (rest from reference TRBV29-1 and TRBJ2-5): SAVISQKPSRDICQRGTSLTIQCQVDSQVTMMFWYRQQPGQSLTLIATANQGSEATYESGFVIDKFPISRPNLTFSTLTVSNMSPEDSSIYLCSVGPGETQYFGPGTRLLVL.

The chain has TRBV27 and TRBJ2-1, with D hard to call. CDR3 length: 15 residues. V was shortened by 0 bases and J by 4 bases, with 10 bases between the two germline ends. From germline, CDR1 is MNHEY and CDR2 SMNVEV (reference sequence). CDR3 DNA sequence: TGTGCCAGCAGTTTATCCGCCATCCCGTACAATGAGCAGTTCTTC. It yields the protein CASSLSAIPYNEQFF.

This clonotype was seen more than once but under ten times. This rearrangement joins TRBV12-3 or TRBV12-4 to TRBJ2-1; 9 positions match TRBD2. The CDR3 loop spans 18 amino acids. The J segment lost 6 bases and the V segment lost 1 base, leaving 13 bases of the junction unmatched. The CDR3 region has the DNA TGTGCCAGCAGTTTAGACGGATACTCATCAGCGGGAGGCAATGAGCAGTTCTTC. Translating it yields CASSLDGYSSAGGNEQFF.

The V call is TRBV11-2, the J call TRBJ2-1, with D possibly TRBD2 on 7 matching bases. V was shortened by 6 bases and J by 6 bases, with 15 bases between the two germline ends. The V gene's germline CDR1 is SGHAT and CDR2 FQNNGV. The CDR3 has 14 residues. In nucleotides, the CDR3 is TGTGCCAGCAGGCCCGGCGGGGGCTTCAATGAGCAGTTCTTC. Amino acids: CASRPGGGFNEQFF.

The genes are TRBV6-5 and TRBJ2-6, with D possibly matching TRBD2 (6 bases). Trimming removed 5 bases at V and 0 bases at J, with 8 bases between. This CDR3 comprises 15 residues. From germline, CDR1 is MNHEY and CDR2 SVGAGI. The CDR3: CASSRTISGANVLTF. The CDR3 DNA reads as TGTGCCAGCAGTCGGACTATCTCTGGGGCCAACGTCCTGACTTTC.

The gene calls are TRBV19 and TRBJ2-1; 8 positions match TRBD2. The germline V gene encodes CDR1 LNHDA and CDR2 SQIVND (reference sequence). V dropped 5 bases and J dropped 9; count of bases not matched to a gene: 15. This CDR3 has 16 amino acids. CDR3 nucleotides: TGTGCCAGTAGTCCAGCGGGAGAAGGCTTTCGCTTTGAGCAGTTCTTC. This codes for CASSPAGEGFRFEQFF.

This clonotype appeared many times. The chain couples TRBV29-1 to TRBJ2-1, with D hard to call. The CDR3 contains 14 residues. The germline gives CDR1 SQVTM, CDR2 ANQGSEA. Trimming took off 5 bases at V and 0 bases at J, with 11 bases between the two ends. CDR3 protein: CSVRSTSSYNEQFF. The CDR3 nucleotides read TGCAGCGTTAGGTCTACAAGCTCCTACAATGAGCAGTTCTTC.

This clonotype was detected only a few times. The genes are TRBV30 and TRBJ1-1; 9 bases map to TRBD1. J lost 5 bases, V lost 2 bases, and 6 bases had no gene match. The CDR3 is made up of 14 amino acids. Germline values: CDR1 GTSNPN, CDR2 SVGIG (reference sequence). CDR3 sequence reads: CAWSPRTGETEAFF. CDR3 bases: TGTGCCTGGAGTCCCAGGACAGGGGAGACTGAAGCTTTCTTT.

This clonotype was picked up a small number of times. As DNA, the CDR3 is TGCAGCGTCCGACAGGTTCGCTCTGGGGCCAACGTCCTGACTTTC. Translation gives CSVRQVRSGANVLTF. The genes are TRBV29-1 and TRBJ2-6, with D perhaps TRBD1 (6 bases). With 6 bases removed from V and 0 bases from J, the gap between germline ends came to 12 bases. The CDR3 spans 15 residues. Looked up from germline, CDR1 is SQVTM and CDR2 is ANQGSEA.

In its sample, this clonotype was seen many times. The CDR3 here is CSVEEWGSYEQYF. As DNA, the CDR3 is TGCAGCGTTGAAGAATGGGGATCCTACGAGCAGTACTTC. The chain employs TRBV29-1 and TRBJ2-7; D is ambiguous. V was shortened by 0 bases and J by 1 base, with 7 bases between the two germline ends. This CDR3 spans 13 amino acids. Germline loops: CDR1 SQVTM, CDR2 ANQGSEA.

The J gene is TRBJ2-6, the V gene TRBV12-3 or TRBV12-4; D is unclear. Trimming shortened V by 5 bases and J by 3 bases, and 14 bases separated the two germline ends. The length of the CDR3 is 16 residues. CDR3 sequence (DNA): TGTGCCAGCAGTACCCCCAGTGAGAGTGGGGCCAACGTCCTGACTTTC. Translated: CASSTPSESGANVLTF.

This chain connects TRBV14 to TRBJ2-7; 13 nucleotides line up with TRBD2. CDR3 length equals 17 residues. V lost 0 bases, J lost 0 bases, and 2 bases stayed unmatched. CDR1 and CDR2 (germline): SGHDN, FVKESK. The CDR3 coding sequence is TGTGCCAGCAGCCAAGACGGACTAGCGGGAGTCTCCTACGAGCAGTACTTC. Its translation is CASSQDGLAGVSYEQYF.

This clonotype showed up many times. The genes are TRBV20-1 and TRBJ2-5; D is unresolved. V lost 0 bases to trimming and J lost 1 base, with 12 bases between them. The CDR3 length is 15 residues. Germline V gene data show CDR1 as DFQATT and CDR2 as SNEGSKA (reference sequence). CDR3 bases: TGCAGTGCTAGAGATCTCCGGGCAGCCCAAGAGACCCAGTACTTC. It encodes CSARDLRAAQETQYF.

This clonotype has at least ten counts. The gene calls are TRBV20-1 and TRBJ2-7; 12 bases line up with TRBD2. This CDR3 comprises 15 residues. The junction had 8 bases not matched to a gene; V was cut back by 1 base and J by 7 bases. CDR1 DFQATT and CDR2 SNEGSKA come from the germline V gene (reference sequence). CDR3 nucleotides: TGCAGTGCTAGAGGACTAGCGGGAGTTTTCTGGGAGCAGTACTTC. Translation: CSARGLAGVFWEQYF.

This clonotype was found many times. The chain is built from TRBV7-2 and TRBJ1-2, with unresolved D. The CDR3 has 13 residues. V was trimmed by 2 bases and J by 6 bases, leaving 10 bases between them. Germline V gene data show CDR1 as SGHTA and CDR2 as FQGNSA. In DNA form, the CDR3 reads TGTGCCAGCAGCTTAATTCAGTCTGATGGCTACACCTTC. This encodes CASSLIQSDGYTF.

V usage is TRBV7-2 and J usage is TRBJ1-6, with D perhaps TRBD1 (6 bases). The CDR3 length is 17 residues. Germline-derived CDR1 and CDR2 are SGHTA and FQGNSA. The V gene lost 6 bases and the J gene lost 0 bases, with 15 bases spanning the gap. The CDR3 here is CASRPKGGYSYNSPLHF. In DNA, the CDR3 is TGTGCCAGCAGACCCAAAGGGGGATACTCCTATAATTCACCCCTCCACTTT.

The sample holds a few counts of this clonotype. The chain joins TRBV28 to TRBJ1-1; no definite D call. CDR3 size: 14 residues. Germline lookup yields CDR1 MDHEN and CDR2 SYDVKM. Trimming took 3 bases from V and 5 from J, leaving 13 bases between them. CDR3 region: CASSFRGVLTEAFF. CDR3 DNA: TGTGCCAGCAGTTTCCGCGGGGTATTGACTGAAGCTTTCTTT.

At least ten counts were recorded for this clonotype. V is TRBV20-1 and J is TRBJ1-5; D might be TRBD1 (6 bases). The germline gives CDR1 DFQATT, CDR2 SNEGSKA (reference sequence). The CDR3 totals 14 residues. Trimming stripped 4 bases from V and 3 bases from J, with 13 bases between. The DNA of the CDR3 is TGCAGTGCTAAACAGGGACTATACAATCAGCCCCAGCATTTT. Protein sequence: CSAKQGLYNQPQHF.

This clonotype was seen repeatedly, ten times or more. This sequence joins TRBV20-1 and TRBJ2-2; 7 nucleotides match TRBD1. The CDR3 loop spans 13 amino acids. Per the germline V gene, CDR1 is DFQATT and CDR2 is SNEGSKA (reference sequence). V gave up 3 bases and J gave up 5 bases; unmatched junction bases: 3. CDR3 loop: CSASVQGTGELFF. The CDR3 DNA is TGCAGTGCTAGTGTACAGGGGACCGGGGAGCTGTTTTTT.

About this clonotype: It is likely a read error, because the conserved phenylalanine at the end of the CDR3 is missing. This sequence joins TRBV4-2 and TRBJ2-3; no firm D call. The ends were cut back, 0 bases at V and 0 bases at J, with 7 bases in the middle. This CDR3 comprises 15 residues. Germline CDR1 is LGHNA and CDR2 is YNFKEQ. The CDR3 is CASSQEWRSTDTQYL. Written as DNA, the CDR3 is TGTGCCAGCAGCCAAGAATGGCGGAGCACAGATACGCAGTATCTT.